This is a list of T cell receptor beta chains from one sample in a study of cytotoxic CD8 clonotypes in ibrutinib-treated CLL. Sequenced by immunoSEQ multiplex PCR; TCRdb stores in-frame clones only, minus some. The data show approximately 200,000 clones, with about 72% seen just once and around an eighth held by the top ten. The starting material was PBMCs, obtained after 24 months of ibrutinib treatment. The receptors shown here come from a human donor with chronic lymphocytic leukemia. CDR3s include the opening cysteine and the closing phenylalanine or tryptophan. D genes are given only for firm matches. Size tells how often a clone was seen (once, few, many) or the class of an expanded clone, and some rows leave it out.

. . 12 TRBJ1-2 TRBV9 TGTGCCAGCGGTTGGGGAACCCATGGCTACACCTTC CASGWGTHGYTF
. . 15 TRBJ2-7 TRBV27 TGTGCCAGCAGTTTTGAGTTGGGAGCCGACTACGAGCAGTACTTC CASSFELGADYEQYF
. TRBD2 17 TRBJ2-7 TRBV7-9 TGTGCCAGCAGCTTATCTCATAGACTAGCGGGAACCTACGAGCAGTACTTC CASSLSHRLAGTYEQYF
. . 16 TRBJ2-1 TRBV6-5 TGTGCCAGCAGTTATCGAGGGGGAGGGCCCATCAATGAGCAGTTCTTC CASSYRGGGPINEQFF
. . 15 TRBJ2-4 TRBV30 TGTGCCTGGAGTGTGGGTAGGGGGATGGGGAACATTCAGTACTTC CAWSVGRGMGNIQYF
. . 14 TRBJ2-7 TRBV27 TGTGCCAGCAGTTTAGGTCTAGTTTCCTACGAGCAGTACTTC CASSLGLVSYEQYF
few TRBD2 14 TRBJ2-5 TRBV7-2 TGTGCCAGCAGCGCTAGCGGGAGGAGAGAGACCCAGTACTTC CASSASGRRETQYF
. . 13 TRBJ1-4 TRBV9 TGTGCCAGCAGCGTAGGAGTAGCTGAAAAACTGTTTTTT CASSVGVAEKLFF
. TRBD1 14 TRBJ1-2 TRBV7-9 TGTGCCAGCAGCTCCGGGACAGGGTTGGATGGCTACACCTTC CASSSGTGLDGYTF
. . 11 TRBJ2-5 TRBV5-1 TGCGCCAGCAGTTACCAAGAGACCCAGTACTTC CASSYQETQYF
. . 11 TRBJ2-3 TRBV7-6 TGTGCCAGCAGCCTGGGGACTCAGCAGTATTTT CASSLGTQQYF
. . 14 TRBJ2-7 TRBV4-2 TGTGCCAGCAGCCTATCAGGAAGCTCCTACGAGCAGTACTTC CASSLSGSSYEQYF
. . 14 TRBJ2-7 TRBV4-3 TGCGCCAGCAGCCAAGAGACGGGAGCACGCGAGCAGTACTTC CASSQETGAREQYF
. TRBD2 14 TRBJ2-1 TRBV30 TGTGCCTGGAGTCCGGGACTAGCGGGGCTCGAGCAGTTCTTC CAWSPGLAGLEQFF
. . 11 TRBJ1-2 TRBV20-1 TGCAGTGCTTTGGGTAACTATGGCTACACCTTC CSALGNYGYTF
. . 13 TRBJ2-5 TRBV10-2 TGCGCCAGCAGGCCGGGATCCCCAGGAGACCAGTACTTC CASRPGSPGDQYF
. TRBD2 16 TRBJ2-2 TRBV18 TGTGCCAGCTCATCACAACTAGCGCCGAACACCGGGGAGCTGTTTTTT CASSSQLAPNTGELFF
. TRBD1 18 TRBJ1-5 TRBV7-2 TGTGCCAGCAGCTTAGGGACCGGGACAGGGGTAGCAAATCAGCCCCAGCATTTT CASSLGTGTGVANQPQHF
. TRBD1 13 TRBJ2-7 TRBV2 TGTGCCAGTAGTAACAGGGGGACCTACGAGCAGTACTTC CASSNRGTYEQYF
. TRBD2 15 TRBJ2-7 TRBV4-1 TGCGCCAGCAGCCCGGGACTAGCGGGAGTCTACGAGCAGTACTTC CASSPGLAGVYEQYF
. . 14 TRBJ2-1 TRBV19 TGTGCCAGTAGTATTATACAGGGCTACAATGAGCAGTTCTTC CASSIIQGYNEQFF
. TRBD2 12 TRBJ2-1 TRBV5-4 TGTGCCAGCAGCCGGGGACTAGCGGAGCAGTTCTTC CASSRGLAEQFF
. TRBD1 13 TRBJ1-2 TRBV9 TGTGCCAGCAGCGTGACAGGGACCCTCGGCTACACCTTC CASSVTGTLGYTF
few . 12 TRBJ1-1 TRBV9 TGTGCCAGCAGCCAACAGGGCTCTGAAGCTTTCTTT CASSQQGSEAFF
many . 14 TRBJ2-7 TRBV5-8 TGTGCCAGCAGCCAAGAATATGGACCTTACGAGCAGTACTTC CASSQEYGPYEQYF
few . 16 TRBJ2-2 TRBV7-3 TGTGCCAGCAGCCCAACCCCTAGTGGGGGCACCGGGGAGCTGTTTTTT CASSPTPSGGTGELFF
once . 12 TRBJ2-3 TRBV25-1 TGTGCCAGCAGTGGAAGAGGGGATACGCAGTATTTT CASSGRGDTQYF
. . 14 TRBJ2-5 TRBV5-4 TGTGCCAGCAGCTACGAAGGGGGTTCAGAGACCCAGTACTTC CASSYEGGSETQYF
. TRBD2 14 TRBJ2-7 TRBV5-1 TGCGCCAGCAGCTTAGCGGGAGAGGGTTACGAGCAGTACTTC CASSLAGEGYEQYF
. TRBD2 16 TRBJ2-5 TRBV7-2 TGTGCCAGCAGCCCCCGCTCTAGCGGGAGAGTGGAGACCCAGTACTTC CASSPRSSGRVETQYF
. . 13 TRBJ2-7 TRBV6-5 TGTGCCAGCAGGGGGATGGGCAAGGGAGAGCAGTACTTC CASRGMGKGEQYF
. . 13 TRBJ1-5 TRBV19 TGTGCCAGTAGTATCAGGTTCAATCAGCCCCAGCATTTT CASSIRFNQPQHF
. . 13 TRBJ1-1 TRBV5-1 TGCGCCAGCAGCTTGGCTGCAGGGACTGAAGCTTTCTTT CASSLAAGTEAFF
. TRBD2 16 TRBJ2-5 TRBV15 TGTGCCACCAGCAGAGGACTAGCGGGAGTGGGAGAGACCCAGTACTTC CATSRGLAGVGETQYF
. . 15 TRBJ1-2 TRBV19 TGTGCCAGTAGTATTGGACTTAAGGGTTTAACGCCGGACCTCTTC CASSIGLKGLTPDLF
few . 13 TRBJ2-7 TRBV6-6 TGTGCCAGCAAGGGGGTGGGGTCCTACGAGCAGTACTTC CASKGVGSYEQYF
few . 14 TRBJ2-3 TRBV23-1 TGCGCCAGCTCGAGGGGGGGAGGCACAGATACGCAGTATTTT CASSRGGGTDTQYF
. TRBD2 17 TRBJ2-2 TRBV5-4 TGTGCCAGCAGCGCGGGACTAGCGGGAGGACCAACCGGGGAGCTGTTTTTT CASSAGLAGGPTGELFF
. TRBD2 16 TRBJ2-7 TRBV15 TGTGCCACCAGCAGATCTGGGGGGGGTAGCTCCTACGAGCAGTACTTC CATSRSGGGSSYEQYF
. . 16 TRBJ2-5 TRBV5-5 TGTGCCAGCAGTCGGTGGGGAGACCACTCACAGGAGACCCAGTACTTC CASSRWGDHSQETQYF
. TRBD2 16 TRBJ2-3 TRBV28 TGTGCCAGCAGCGGGACTAGCGGGGACGGGTTTGTTACGCAGTATTTT CASSGTSGDGFVTQYF